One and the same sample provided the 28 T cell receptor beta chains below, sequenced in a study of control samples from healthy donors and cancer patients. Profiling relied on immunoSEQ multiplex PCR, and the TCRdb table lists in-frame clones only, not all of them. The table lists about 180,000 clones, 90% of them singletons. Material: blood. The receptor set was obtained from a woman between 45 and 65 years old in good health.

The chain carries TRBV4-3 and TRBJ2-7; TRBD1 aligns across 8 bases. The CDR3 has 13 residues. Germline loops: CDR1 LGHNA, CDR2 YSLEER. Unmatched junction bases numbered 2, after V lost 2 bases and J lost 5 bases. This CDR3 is CASSQRTGNEQYF. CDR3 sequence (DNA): TGCGCCAGCAGCCAAAGGACAGGGAACGAGCAGTACTTC.

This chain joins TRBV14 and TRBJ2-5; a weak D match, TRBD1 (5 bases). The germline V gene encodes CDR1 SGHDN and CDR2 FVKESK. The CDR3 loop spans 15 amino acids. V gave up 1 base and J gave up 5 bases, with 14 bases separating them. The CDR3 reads CASSQGGLPAETQYF. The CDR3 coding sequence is TGTGCCAGCAGCCAAGGGGGCCTCCCCGCGGAGACCCAGTACTTC.

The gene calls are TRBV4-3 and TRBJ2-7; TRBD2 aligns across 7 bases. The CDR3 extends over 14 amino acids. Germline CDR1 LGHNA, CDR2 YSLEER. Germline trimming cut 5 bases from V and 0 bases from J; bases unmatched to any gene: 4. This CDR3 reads CASSERLASYEQYF. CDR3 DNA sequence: TGCGCCAGCAGCGAGAGACTAGCCTCCTACGAGCAGTACTTC.

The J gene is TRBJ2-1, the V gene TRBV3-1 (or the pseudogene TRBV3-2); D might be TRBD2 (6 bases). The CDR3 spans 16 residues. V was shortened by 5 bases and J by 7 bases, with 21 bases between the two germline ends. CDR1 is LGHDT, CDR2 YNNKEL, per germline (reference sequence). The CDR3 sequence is CASSLARLVLPNEQFF. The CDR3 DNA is TGTGCCAGCAGCTTAGCCAGACTAGTTTTACCTAATGAGCAGTTCTTC.

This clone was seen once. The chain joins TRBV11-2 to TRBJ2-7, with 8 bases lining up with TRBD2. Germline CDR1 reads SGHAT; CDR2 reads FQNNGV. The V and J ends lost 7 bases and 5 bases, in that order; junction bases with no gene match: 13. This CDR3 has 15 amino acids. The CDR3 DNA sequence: TGTGCCAGCACGATTAATCCCCGTAGCGGGGACGAGCAGTACTTC. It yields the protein CASTINPRSGDEQYF.

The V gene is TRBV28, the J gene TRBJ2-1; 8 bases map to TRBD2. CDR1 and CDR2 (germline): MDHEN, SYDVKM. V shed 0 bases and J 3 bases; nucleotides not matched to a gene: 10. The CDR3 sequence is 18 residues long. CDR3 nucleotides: TGTGCCAGCAGTTTATGGGGGACGGGGGGGAAAAGCTACAATGAGCAGTTCTTC. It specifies CASSLWGTGGKSYNEQFF.

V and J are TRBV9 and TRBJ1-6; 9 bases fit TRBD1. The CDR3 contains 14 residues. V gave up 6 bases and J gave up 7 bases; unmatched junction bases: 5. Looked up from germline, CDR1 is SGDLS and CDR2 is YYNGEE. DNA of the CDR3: TGTGCCAGCAACAGGGACAGGGCAAATTCACCCCTCCACTTT. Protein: CASNRDRANSPLHF.

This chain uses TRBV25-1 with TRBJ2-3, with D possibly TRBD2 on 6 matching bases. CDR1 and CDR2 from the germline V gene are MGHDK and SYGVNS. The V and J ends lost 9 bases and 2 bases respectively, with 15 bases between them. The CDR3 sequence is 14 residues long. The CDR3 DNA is TGTGCCAGTAGTCGGGACTGGATCACAGATACGCAGTATTTT. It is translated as CASSRDWITDTQYF.

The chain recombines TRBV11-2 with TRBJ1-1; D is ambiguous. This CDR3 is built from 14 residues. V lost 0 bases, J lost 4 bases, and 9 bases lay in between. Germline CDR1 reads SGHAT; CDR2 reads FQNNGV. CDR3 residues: CASSLEVGGTEAFF. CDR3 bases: TGTGCCAGCAGCTTAGAGGTGGGTGGCACTGAAGCTTTCTTT.

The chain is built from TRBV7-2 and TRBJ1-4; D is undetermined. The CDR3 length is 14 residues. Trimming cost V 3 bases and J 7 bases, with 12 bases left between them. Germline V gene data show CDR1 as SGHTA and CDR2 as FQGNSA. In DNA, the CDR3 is TGTGCCAGCAGCTTTCAGCAGCAGAGTGAAAAACTGTTTTTT. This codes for CASSFQQQSEKLFF. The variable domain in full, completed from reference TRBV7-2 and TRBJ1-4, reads GAGVSQSPSNKVTEKGKDVELRCDPISGHTALYWYRQSLGQGLEFLIYFQGNSAPDKSGLPSDRFSAERTGGSVSTLTIQRTQQEDSAVYLCASSFQQQSEKLFFGSGTQLSVL.

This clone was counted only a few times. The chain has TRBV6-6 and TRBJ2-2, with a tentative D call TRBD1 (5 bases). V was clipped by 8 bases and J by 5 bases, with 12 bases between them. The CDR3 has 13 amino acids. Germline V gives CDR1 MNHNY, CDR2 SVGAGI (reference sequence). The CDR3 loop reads CASGHEITGELFF. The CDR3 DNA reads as TGTGCCAGCGGACACGAAATTACCGGGGAGCTGTTTTTT.

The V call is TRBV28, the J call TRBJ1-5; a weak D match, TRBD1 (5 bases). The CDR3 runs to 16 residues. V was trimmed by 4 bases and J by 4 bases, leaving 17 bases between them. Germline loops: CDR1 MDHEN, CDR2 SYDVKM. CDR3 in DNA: TGTGCCAGCAGTTCCCGCGGCCGGGACGGAAATCAGCCCCAGCATTTT. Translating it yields CASSSRGRDGNQPQHF.

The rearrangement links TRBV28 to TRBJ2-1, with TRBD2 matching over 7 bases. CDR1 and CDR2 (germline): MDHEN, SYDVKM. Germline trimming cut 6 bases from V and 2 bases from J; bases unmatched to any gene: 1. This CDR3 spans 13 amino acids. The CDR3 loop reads CASRAGTYNEQFF. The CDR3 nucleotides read TGTGCCAGCAGAGCGGGAACCTACAATGAGCAGTTCTTC.

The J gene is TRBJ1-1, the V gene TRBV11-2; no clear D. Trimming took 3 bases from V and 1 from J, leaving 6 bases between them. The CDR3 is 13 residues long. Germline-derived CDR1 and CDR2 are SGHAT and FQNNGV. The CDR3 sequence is CASSLLGNTEAFF. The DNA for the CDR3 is TGTGCCAGCAGCTTGTTGGGGAACACTGAAGCTTTCTTT.

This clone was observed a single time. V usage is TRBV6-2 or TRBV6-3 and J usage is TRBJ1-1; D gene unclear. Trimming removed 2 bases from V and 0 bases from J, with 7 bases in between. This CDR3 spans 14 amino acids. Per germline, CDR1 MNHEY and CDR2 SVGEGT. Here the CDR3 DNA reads TGTGCCAGCAGTTACCTCAGCCTGAACACTGAAGCTTTCTTT. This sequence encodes CASSYLSLNTEAFF.

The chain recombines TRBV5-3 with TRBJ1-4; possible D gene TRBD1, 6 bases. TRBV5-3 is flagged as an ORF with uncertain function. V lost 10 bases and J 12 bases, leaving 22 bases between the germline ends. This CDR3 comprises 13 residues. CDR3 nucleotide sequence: TGTGCCTCTCCTGGCAGGGGTGGGATAGAACTGTTTTTT. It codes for CASPGRGGIELFF.

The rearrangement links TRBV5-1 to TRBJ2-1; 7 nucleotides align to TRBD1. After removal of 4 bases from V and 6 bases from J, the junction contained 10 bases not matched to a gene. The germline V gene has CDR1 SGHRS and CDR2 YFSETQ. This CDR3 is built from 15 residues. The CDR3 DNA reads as TGCGCCAGCAGCCGCCCCGGGACAGTGTCCAATGAGCAGTTCTTC. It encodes CASSRPGTVSNEQFF. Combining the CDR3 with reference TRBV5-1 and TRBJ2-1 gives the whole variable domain KAGVTQTPRYLIKTRGQQVTLSCSPISGHRSVSWYQQTPGQGLQFLFEYFSETQRNKGNFPGRFSGRQFSNSRSEMNVSTLELGDSALYLCASSRPGTVSNEQFFGPGTRLTVL.

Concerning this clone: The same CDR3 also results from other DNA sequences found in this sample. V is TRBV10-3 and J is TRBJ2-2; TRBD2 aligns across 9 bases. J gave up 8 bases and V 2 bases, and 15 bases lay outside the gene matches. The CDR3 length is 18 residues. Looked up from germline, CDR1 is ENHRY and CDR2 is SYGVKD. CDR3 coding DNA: TGTGCCATCAGTGAGGCCATCCGGGGACTAGCCGGCACTGGGGAGCTGTTTTTT. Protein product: CAISEAIRGLAGTGELFF.

The CDR3 DNA follows: TGTGCCACGGGAGGGGTCGGGATTTATGAAAAACTGTTTTTT. Amino acids: CATGGVGIYEKLFF. This sequence joins TRBV15 and TRBJ1-4; tentative D call: TRBD1 (5 bases). The CDR3 loop spans 14 amino acids. V lost 9 bases and J 6 bases, leaving 17 bases between the germline ends. Per the germline V gene, CDR1 is LNHNV and CDR2 is YYDKDF (reference sequence).

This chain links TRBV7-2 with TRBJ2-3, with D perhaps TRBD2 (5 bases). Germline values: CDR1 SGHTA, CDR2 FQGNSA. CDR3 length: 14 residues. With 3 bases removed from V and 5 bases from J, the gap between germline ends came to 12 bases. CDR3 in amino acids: CASSFRDFRDTQYF. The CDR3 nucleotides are TGTGCCAGCAGCTTTCGGGATTTTCGAGATACGCAGTATTTT.

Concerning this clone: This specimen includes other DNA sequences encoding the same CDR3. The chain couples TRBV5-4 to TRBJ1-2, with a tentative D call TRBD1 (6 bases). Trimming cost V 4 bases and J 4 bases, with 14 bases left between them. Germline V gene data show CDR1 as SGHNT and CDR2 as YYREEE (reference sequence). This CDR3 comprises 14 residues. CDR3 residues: CASSPTGSGYGYTF. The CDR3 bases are TGTGCCAGCAGCCCGACAGGATCTGGCTATGGCTACACCTTC.

The CDR3 nucleotides read TGCAGCGTTGAAGATCAGGGGCGCCATTACAATGAGCAGTTCTTC. It codes for CSVEDQGRHYNEQFF. The chain couples TRBV29-1 to TRBJ2-1; possible D gene TRBD1, 6 bases. The CDR3 has 15 amino acids. Trimming took 0 bases from V and 4 from J, leaving 13 bases between them. Germline V CDR1 and CDR2: SQVTM, ANQGSEA.

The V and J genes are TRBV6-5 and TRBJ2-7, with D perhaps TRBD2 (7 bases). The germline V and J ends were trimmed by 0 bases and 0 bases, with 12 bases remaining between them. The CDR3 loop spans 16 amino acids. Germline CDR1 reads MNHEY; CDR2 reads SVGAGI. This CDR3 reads CASSYSSRGGSYEQYF. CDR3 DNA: TGTGCCAGCAGTTACTCGAGTAGGGGGGGCTCCTACGAGCAGTACTTC.

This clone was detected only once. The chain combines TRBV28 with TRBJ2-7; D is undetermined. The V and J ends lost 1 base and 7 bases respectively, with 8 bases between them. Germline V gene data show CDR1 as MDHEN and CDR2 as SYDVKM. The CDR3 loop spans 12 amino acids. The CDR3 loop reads CASSLSSVEQYF. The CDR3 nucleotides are TGTGCCAGCAGTTTATCTTCCGTTGAGCAGTACTTC.

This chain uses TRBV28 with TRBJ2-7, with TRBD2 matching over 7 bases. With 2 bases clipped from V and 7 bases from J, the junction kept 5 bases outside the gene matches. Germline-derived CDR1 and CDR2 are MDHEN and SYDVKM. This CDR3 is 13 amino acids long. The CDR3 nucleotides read TGTGCCAGCAGTTTACGGGGACTATGGGAGCAGTACTTC. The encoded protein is CASSLRGLWEQYF.

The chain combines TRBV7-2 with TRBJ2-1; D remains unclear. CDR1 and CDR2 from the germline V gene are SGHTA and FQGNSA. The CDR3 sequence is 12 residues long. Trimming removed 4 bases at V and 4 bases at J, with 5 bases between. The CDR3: CASSSGYNEQFF. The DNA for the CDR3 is TGTGCCAGCAGCTCCGGTTACAATGAGCAGTTCTTC.

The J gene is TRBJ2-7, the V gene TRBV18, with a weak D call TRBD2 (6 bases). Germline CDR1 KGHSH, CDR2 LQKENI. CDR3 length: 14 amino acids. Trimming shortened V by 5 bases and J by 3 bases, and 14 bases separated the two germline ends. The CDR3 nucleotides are TGTGCCAGCTCAACTAGGGACTCAATCTACGAGCAGTACTTC. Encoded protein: CASSTRDSIYEQYF.

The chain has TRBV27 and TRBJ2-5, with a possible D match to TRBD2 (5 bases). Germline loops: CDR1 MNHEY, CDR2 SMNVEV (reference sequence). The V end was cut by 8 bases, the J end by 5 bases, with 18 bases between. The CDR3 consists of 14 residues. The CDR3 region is CASRPLFRGETQYF. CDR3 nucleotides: TGTGCCAGCCGCCCTCTGTTTCGAGGGGAGACCCAGTACTTC.